The 29 T cell receptor beta chains presented below share a single source sample, sequenced in a study of blood T cell repertoires in COVID-19. TCRdb's copy holds only in-frame clones and misses some; the assay was immunoSEQ multiplex PCR. The table includes more than 45,000 clones, over 75% detected once. Specimen: peripheral blood. Receptor source: a man between 65 and 79 years old with acute or convalescent COVID-19.

V gene TRBV4-3 combines with J gene TRBJ2-3; tentatively, D is TRBD2 (5 bases). Germline-derived CDR1 and CDR2 are LGHNA and YSLEER. V gave up 0 bases and J gave up 7 bases, with 8 bases separating them. The CDR3 extends over 13 amino acids. CDR3: CASSQETGNTQYF. The CDR3 DNA reads TGCGCCAGCAGCCAAGAAACGGGAAATACGCAGTATTTT.

The chain has TRBV5-8 and TRBJ2-7; D is possibly TRBD2 (7 bases). V was trimmed by 2 bases and J by 1 base, leaving 13 bases between them. The CDR3 length is 15 residues. CDR1 is SGHTS and CDR2 is YDEGEE in the germline V gene. CDR3 DNA: TGTGCCAGCAGCTTTCTCGCGGGGGCGTCCTACGAGCAGTACGTC. This translates into CASSFLAGASYEQYV.

This chain joins TRBV6-5 and TRBJ1-6, with D possibly being TRBD1 (6 bases). Germline lookup yields CDR1 MNHEY and CDR2 SVGAGI. Between the trimmed V and J ends, which lost 1 base and 4 bases, there was a span of 8 bases. The length of the CDR3 is 15 residues. CDR3 protein: CASSYFTGYNSPLHF. The CDR3 DNA is TGTGCCAGCAGTTACTTTACAGGGTATAATTCACCCCTCCACTTT.

The chain has TRBV29-1 and TRBJ2-1, with TRBD2 matching 9 bases. V was pared by 3 bases and J by 11 bases, with 8 bases of the junction left unmatched. Germline V gives CDR1 SQVTM, CDR2 ANQGSEA. This CDR3 region has 13 residues. The CDR3 DNA sequence: TGCAGCGTTGATGGGCTAGCGGGACTCCAGCAGTTCTTC. This translates into CSVDGLAGLQQFF.

This sequence joins TRBV11-3 and TRBJ2-1; 15 bases are shared with TRBD2. The CDR3 spans 15 residues. Looked up from germline, CDR1 is SGHNT and CDR2 is YENEEA. V lost 4 bases and J lost 7; bases outside the gene matches: 2. CDR3: CASSWGLAGGNEQFF. The CDR3 bases are TGTGCCAGCAGCTGGGGACTAGCGGGAGGAAATGAGCAGTTCTTC.

A note on this clone: Additional DNA sequences in this sample encode the identical CDR3. The chain combines TRBV5-4 with TRBJ2-5, with 12 bases fitting TRBD2. This CDR3 contains 15 residues. The germline V gene has CDR1 SGHNT and CDR2 YYREEE (reference sequence). J gave up 2 bases and V 4 bases, and 3 bases lay outside the gene matches. CDR3 loop: CASSPGTSGQETQYF. The DNA of the CDR3 is TGTGCCAGCAGCCCAGGGACTAGCGGGCAAGAGACCCAGTACTTC.

CDR3 bases: TGTGCCAGTAGTATACCGCGGGAGTTAAGACCCCAGCATTTT. Protein sequence: CASSIPRELRPQHF. The chain has TRBV19 and TRBJ1-5; D unresolved. Germline V lookup: CDR1 LNHDA, CDR2 SQIVND (reference sequence). The CDR3 contains 14 residues. V was cut by 2 bases and J by 10 bases, with 15 bases left in between.

This chain joins TRBV18 and TRBJ2-7; the match to TRBD2 covers 8 bases. This CDR3 region has 16 residues. Trimming took 3 bases from V and 1 from J; bases not matched to a gene: 8. Germline values: CDR1 KGHSH, CDR2 LQKENI. The DNA for the CDR3 is TGTGCCAGCTCACCCGGGAGGGACTTATATTCCTACGAGCAGTACTTC. Protein: CASSPGRDLYSYEQYF.

The V gene is TRBV5-5, the J gene TRBJ2-7, with 8 bases that match TRBD1. The CDR3 is 14 residues long. V trimming: 3 bases; J trimming: 5 bases; junction bases outside the gene matches: 7. Per the germline V gene, CDR1 is SGHKS and CDR2 is YYEKEE (reference sequence). The CDR3 DNA reads as TGTGCCAGCAGCTCCGAAAGGACAGGGCACGAGCAGTACGTC. Amino acid sequence: CASSSERTGHEQYV.

The J gene is TRBJ2-3, the V gene TRBV29-1; 11 bases are a match to TRBD2. Losses at the gene ends were 7 bases for V and 0 bases for J; bases not matched to a gene: 18. Germline V gives CDR1 SQVTM, CDR2 ANQGSEA. This CDR3 has 19 amino acids. The CDR3 sequence: CSAPGLADVFGASTDTQYF. CDR3 coding DNA: TGCAGCGCCCCGGGACTAGCGGACGTATTTGGGGCTAGCACAGATACGCAGTATTTT.

This chain links TRBV25-1 with TRBJ1-1; 7 bases line up with TRBD1. The CDR3 runs to 13 residues. Germline V gene lookup returns CDR1 MGHDK and CDR2 SYGVNS. V dropped 5 bases and J dropped 4; count of bases not matched to a gene: 4. In nucleotides, the CDR3 is TGTGCCAGCAGTCCACGGACAGGCACTGAAGCTTTCTTT. Its protein product is CASSPRTGTEAFF.

The chain links TRBV5-5 to TRBJ1-2; 8 bases line up with TRBD1. J was trimmed by 4 bases and V by 4 bases; bases with no gene match: 12. The CDR3 totals 16 residues. Germline CDR1 and CDR2: SGHKS and YYEKEE (reference sequence). DNA for the CDR3: TGTGCCAGCAGCCCGGAGACAGGGGTCGCGACCTATGGCTACACCTTC. Translated, it gives CASSPETGVATYGYTF. The entire variable domain, with the rest obtained from reference TRBV5-5 and TRBJ1-2, is as follows: DAGVTQSPTHLIKTRGQQVTLRCSPISGHKSVSWYQQVLGQGPQFIFQYYEKEERGRGNFPDRFSARQFPNYSSELNVNALLLGDSALYLCASSPETGVATYGYTFGSGTRLTVV.

This chain connects TRBV7-9 to TRBJ2-2; no clear D gene. The CDR3 length is 11 residues. Germline lookup yields CDR1 SEHNR and CDR2 FQNEAQ (reference sequence). Deletions cut 4 bases from V and 7 bases from J, with 4 bases between. The CDR3 DNA sequence: TGTGCCAGCAGCTCAGACGGGGAGCTGTTTTTT. Its translation: CASSSDGELFF. Drawing the rest from reference TRBV7-9 and TRBJ2-2, the complete variable domain is DTGVSQNPRHKITKRGQNVTFRCDPISEHNRLYWYRQTLGQGPEFLTYFQNEAQLEKSRLLSDRFSAERPKGSFSTLEIQRTEQGDSAMYLCASSSDGELFFGEGSRLTVL.

This clone has just a few counts. Written as DNA, the CDR3 is TGTGCCAGCAGCGTAGGAGGCAGCACTGAAGCTTTCTTT. This translates into CASSVGGSTEAFF. The genes are TRBV9 and TRBJ1-1; D remains unclear. The CDR3 runs 13 residues. V was pared by 0 bases and J by 4 bases, with 7 bases between. Looked up from germline, CDR1 is SGDLS and CDR2 is YYNGEE.

J is TRBJ2-3 and V is TRBV5-1; D is perhaps TRBD1 (5 bases). Trimming removed 0 bases from V and 5 bases from J, with 10 bases in between. This CDR3 comprises 14 residues. The germline CDR1 and CDR2 sequences are SGHRS and YFSETQ. The CDR3 coding sequence is TGCGCCAGCAGCTTGGGACAGAGTGGAGATACGCAGTATTTT. Translating gives CASSLGQSGDTQYF.

This chain uses TRBV2 with TRBJ2-1; 9 nucleotides match TRBD2. Trimming cost V 7 bases and J 3 bases; bases outside gene matches: 7. CDR1 is SNHLY and CDR2 is FYNNEI in the germline V gene. The CDR3 has 15 residues. The CDR3 protein is CASIPGGRGYNEQFF. The CDR3 coding sequence is TGTGCCAGCATTCCTGGCGGGAGGGGCTACAATGAGCAGTTCTTC.

The chain links TRBV5-1 to TRBJ1-3; 8 bases align to TRBD1. The CDR3 spans 14 residues. In germline, CDR1 is SGHRS, CDR2 YFSETQ. V gave up 4 bases and J gave up 3 bases; unmatched junction bases: 3. The CDR3 loop reads CASSGQGVGNTIYF. In DNA form, the CDR3 reads TGCGCCAGCAGCGGACAGGGAGTTGGAAACACCATATATTTT.

The chain combines TRBV9 with TRBJ1-2; 7 bases agree with TRBD1. Germline loops: CDR1 SGDLS, CDR2 YYNGEE. V shed 0 bases, J shed 3 bases, and the junction held 2 bases outside the gene matches. The CDR3 sequence is 14 residues long. CDR3: CASSVDGTDYGYTF. CDR3 DNA sequence: TGTGCCAGCAGCGTAGATGGGACAGACTATGGCTACACCTTC.

V is TRBV6-5 and J is TRBJ2-7, with 7 bases aligning to TRBD1. This CDR3 comprises 15 residues. V was pared by 6 bases and J by 0 bases, with 8 bases of the junction left unmatched. Germline V lookup: CDR1 MNHEY, CDR2 SVGAGI. CDR3 coding DNA: TGTGCCAGCAGACGAGACAGGGACCCCTCCTACGAGCAGTACTTC. Its translation is CASRRDRDPSYEQYF.

This chain joins TRBV29-1 and TRBJ1-2; unclear D gene. The CDR3 has 13 residues. Trimming left V 4 bases short and J 0 bases short, with 9 bases between. Germline V lookup: CDR1 SQVTM, CDR2 ANQGSEA. As DNA, the CDR3 is TGCAGCGTTGGGCGGAGAGCTAACTATGGCTACACCTTC. Protein sequence: CSVGRRANYGYTF.

V and J are TRBV6-2 or TRBV6-3 and TRBJ1-1; D gene ambiguous. Germline assignment: CDR1 MNHEY and CDR2 SVGEGT. This CDR3 spans 13 amino acids. The V end lost 0 bases, the J end lost 1 base, and 3 bases lay between the germline ends. CDR3 coding DNA: TGTGCCAGCAGTTACTCCAAGAACACTGAAGCTTTCTTT. This encodes CASSYSKNTEAFF.

The rearrangement links TRBV28 to TRBJ2-6; 7 nucleotides align to TRBD1. Germline V CDR1 and CDR2: MDHEN, SYDVKM. V dropped 4 bases and J dropped 0; count of bases not matched to a gene: 9. The CDR3 contains 18 residues. The DNA for the CDR3 is TGTGCCAGCAGTTCCCGGACAGGTTGGAGCTCTGGGGCCAACGTCCTGACTTTC. Protein: CASSSRTGWSSGANVLTF.

CDR3 residues: CASSQFGAGLGETQYF. DNA for the CDR3: TGTGCCAGCAGCCAGTTTGGGGCGGGGCTCGGAGAGACCCAGTACTTC. The J gene is TRBJ2-5, the V gene TRBV7-3; D possibly corresponds to TRBD2 (6 bases). The CDR3 sequence is 16 residues long. Germline V gives CDR1 SGHTA, CDR2 FQGTGA. Trimming removed 5 bases from V and 4 bases from J, with 20 bases in between.

This chain links TRBV30 with TRBJ2-3; 7 bases fit TRBD2. Looked up from germline, CDR1 is GTSNPN and CDR2 is SVGIG (reference sequence). V was clipped by 8 bases and J by 1 base; unmatched bases: 6. This CDR3 has 13 residues. The CDR3 is CARKTSGTDTQYF. In DNA form, the CDR3 reads TGTGCCCGAAAAACTAGCGGCACAGATACGCAGTATTTT.

The chain uses TRBV5-1 and TRBJ2-1, with 10 bases lining up with TRBD2. The ends lost 6 bases at V and 2 bases at J; junction bases unmatched: 11. The CDR3 spans 17 residues. CDR1 is SGHRS and CDR2 is YFSETQ in the germline V gene. The CDR3 spells CASNIGPTSGAYNEQFF. The CDR3 nucleotides are TGCGCCAGCAACATCGGGCCCACTAGCGGGGCCTACAATGAGCAGTTCTTC.

The rearrangement links TRBV11-2 to TRBJ2-2; 10 bases are a match to TRBD2. CDR1 and CDR2 from the germline V gene are SGHAT and FQNNGV. Trimming at V came to 7 bases and at J to 2 bases, leaving 7 bases not matched to a gene. The CDR3 is 16 amino acids. In DNA, the CDR3 is TGTGCCAGCACCGTTCTAGCGGGAGTAAACACCGGGGAGCTGTTTTTT. Protein product: CASTVLAGVNTGELFF.

The V gene is TRBV5-4, the J gene TRBJ2-7; 8 bases map to TRBD1. Losses at the gene ends were 2 bases for V and 5 bases for J; bases not matched to a gene: 9. The CDR3 sequence is 15 residues long. Per the germline V gene, CDR1 is SGHNT and CDR2 is YYREEE (reference sequence). CDR3 sequence: CASSFRDRGLDEQYV. CDR3 coding DNA: TGTGCCAGCAGCTTTCGCGACAGGGGTCTAGACGAGCAGTACGTC.

The chain combines TRBV28 with TRBJ1-4; 10 bases line up with TRBD1. Germline-derived CDR1 and CDR2 are MDHEN and SYDVKM. Unmatched junction bases numbered 8, after V lost 5 bases and J lost 8 bases. The CDR3 has 15 residues. CDR3 DNA: TGTGCCAGCAGTGCCTCGGGGACAGGGGACGAAAAACTGTTTTTT. It encodes CASSASGTGDEKLFF.

This chain joins TRBV28 and TRBJ2-1; 10 bases map to TRBD1. Germline V gives CDR1 MDHEN, CDR2 SYDVKM. The CDR3 covers 14 residues. The trim removed 8 bases at V and 6 bases at J, leaving 7 bases unmatched. The CDR3 sequence: CASHWGTGANEQFF. The CDR3 DNA sequence: TGTGCCAGCCATTGGGGGACAGGGGCCAATGAGCAGTTCTTC.